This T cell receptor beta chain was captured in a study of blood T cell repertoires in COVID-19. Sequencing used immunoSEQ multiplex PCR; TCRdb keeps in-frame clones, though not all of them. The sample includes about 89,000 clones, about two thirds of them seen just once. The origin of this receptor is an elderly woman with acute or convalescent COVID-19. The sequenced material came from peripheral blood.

The CDR3 reads CASSLNGQRGGTEAFF. CDR3 coding DNA: TGCGCCAGCAGCTTAAACGGTCAAAGGGGAGGCACTGAAGCTTTCTTT. The V gene is TRBV5-1, the J gene TRBJ1-1; TRBD1 might be the D (5 bases). CDR3 length equals 16 residues. The germline V and J ends were trimmed by 2 bases and 4 bases, with 18 bases remaining between them. The germline V gene encodes CDR1 SGHRS and CDR2 YFSETQ.